The rows below give T cell receptor beta chains drawn from one sample of a study of shared clonotypes between healthy human individuals. TCRdb's table, derived via immunoSEQ multiplex PCR, lists solely in-frame clones and lacks some. This sample yields hundreds of thousands of clones, of which roughly 96% are seen a single time; 0.11% belongs to the top ten. The source material was naive CD8+ T cells sorted from blood. The receptors were sampled from a woman in her 30s in good health. Each CDR3 is given with its conserved first and last residue.

V gene,J gene,CDR3 protein
TRBV7-2,TRBJ2-1,CASSQGASGSVNEQFF
TRBV6-5,TRBJ1-3,CASSYRGEGSGNTIYF
TRBV6-1,TRBJ2-2,CASSGSPSGSTGELFF
TRBV5-6,TRBJ1-4,CASSLGASTNEKLFF
TRBV25-1,TRBJ1-1,CASSGAGTEAFF
TRBV28,TRBJ1-1,CASNRRGELEAFF
TRBV2,TRBJ2-7,CASAEDRGVGYEQYF
TRBV7-6,TRBJ2-3,CASSETTDTQYF
TRBV13,TRBJ2-7,CASSIGESYEQYF
TRBV27,TRBJ1-3,CASSSGASTGNTIYF
TRBV5-4,TRBJ2-6,CASSLGQGSGANVLTF
TRBV28,TRBJ1-5,CASSPPLEPQHF
TRBV5-4,TRBJ1-2,CASSGTGPGGYGYTF
TRBV25-1,TRBJ2-3,CASSGQGKDADTQYF
TRBV7-8,TRBJ2-7,CASSLEGLIYEQYF
TRBV6-5,TRBJ2-7,CASSYSASGVYEQYF
TRBV19,TRBJ1-2,CASSIGAQGYTF
TRBV7-6,TRBJ2-7,CASSPFGNYEQYF
TRBV5-1,TRBJ2-5,CASSFDRVPPKETQYF
TRBV27,TRBJ2-3,CASRPRADTQYF
TRBV4-1,TRBJ1-2,CASSPQIRDRGYYGYTF
TRBV5-4,TRBJ2-2,CASSPTGGAAGELFF
TRBV5-5,TRBJ2-7,CASSMDRFLGEQYF
TRBV6-5,TRBJ2-7,CASSPDTSYEQYF
TRBV5-6,TRBJ1-5,CASSIAGNQPQHF
TRBV5-1,TRBJ1-2,CASSPPTGLNYGYTF
TRBV28,TRBJ2-5,CASRRGRAPETQYF
TRBV7-9,TRBJ2-2,CASALTSGRGSTGELFF
TRBV27,TRBJ2-7,CASSFQRAGYEQYF
TRBV27,TRBJ1-1,CASSWVGGTEAFF
TRBV7-9,TRBJ2-3,CASSLTSGSKDTQYF
TRBV7-9,TRBJ2-7,CASSFDGTYEQYF
TRBV27,TRBJ2-3,CASLISGKATDTQYF
TRBV29-1,TRBJ2-2,CSVDHGNTGELFF
TRBV29-1,TRBJ1-2,CSVEGQYPNYGYTF
TRBV10-3,TRBJ1-5,CAISARTGNQPQHF
TRBV27,TRBJ2-1,CASQNSGLPGLEFF
TRBV4-1,TRBJ2-3,CASSQELLAGDTQYF
TRBV4-1,TRBJ2-7,CASSSGQGGEQYF
TRBV7-9,TRBJ1-1,CASSLPALGRSTVYEAFF
TRBV14,TRBJ1-1,CASGRVTEAFF
TRBV4-2,TRBJ2-2,CASSQEGQFAGELFF
TRBV27,TRBJ2-3,CASSLAGGPGDTQYF
TRBV10-2,TRBJ1-1,CASGLDLNTEAFF
TRBV11-2,TRBJ2-3,CASSYLAGRGDTQYF
TRBV29-1,TRBJ2-7,CSVGRGYEQYF
TRBV11-2,TRBJ1-1,CASSLSRVGNTEAFF
TRBV7-9,TRBJ1-3,CASSLGRNTIYF
TRBV28,TRBJ2-2,CASSFSTAGNTGELFF
TRBV28,TRBJ2-7,CASSSRTVYHSYEQYF